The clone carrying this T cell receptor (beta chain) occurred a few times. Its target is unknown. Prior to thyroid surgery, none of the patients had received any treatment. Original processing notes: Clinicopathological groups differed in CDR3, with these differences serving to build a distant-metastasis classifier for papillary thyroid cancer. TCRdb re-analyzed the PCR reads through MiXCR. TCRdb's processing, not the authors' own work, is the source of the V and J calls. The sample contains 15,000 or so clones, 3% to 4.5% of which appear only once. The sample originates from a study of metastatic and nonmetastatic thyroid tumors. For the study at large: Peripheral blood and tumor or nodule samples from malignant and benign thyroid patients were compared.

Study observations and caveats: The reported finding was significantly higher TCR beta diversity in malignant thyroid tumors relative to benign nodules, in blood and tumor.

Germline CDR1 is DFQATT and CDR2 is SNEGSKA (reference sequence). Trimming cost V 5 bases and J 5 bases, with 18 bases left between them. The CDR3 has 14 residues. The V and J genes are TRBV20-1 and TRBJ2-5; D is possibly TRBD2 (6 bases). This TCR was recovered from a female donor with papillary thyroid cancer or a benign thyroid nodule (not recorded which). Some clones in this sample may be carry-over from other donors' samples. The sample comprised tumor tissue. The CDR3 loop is CSAPGTSNRETQYF. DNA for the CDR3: TGCAGTGCTCCGGGGACTTCCAACCGGGAGACCCAGTACTTC.